This record concerns one TCR beta chain sequence. A read error may explain this, as a much larger clone is one base away. These data originate in a study of T cell repertoires in cytomegalovirus infection. TCRdb redid the calling of the reads with MiXCR, one entry per CDR3 protein. Of hundreds of thousands of distinct CDR3 sequences in the sample, 20% to 25% were seen once. The V gene's germline CDR1 is SGHVT and CDR2 SQSDAQ. The CDR3 is 11 residues long. Sequencing was done on a sample of CD8+ T cells from PBMCs. The gene calls are TRBV7-4 and TRBJ2-1, with D unresolved. This sequence originates from a human donor in good health (CMV status not recorded). Some clones in this sample may be carry-over from other donors' samples. The CDR3 coding sequence is TGTGCCAACAGCACCTCGTATGAGCAGTTCTTC. Encoded protein: CANSTSYEQFF.